This T cell receptor (beta chain) was captured by sequencing in a study of radiation and T cells in renal cell carcinoma. The method was immunoSEQ multiplex PCR; TCRdb's version includes in-frame clones alone and lacks a portion of them. Seen here are roughly 80,000 clones, approximately 87% observed once, and the top ten hold under 2.5%. The sample holds one count of this clone. Documented time point: blood 4 weeks post-SBRT, at nephrectomy. Treatment indicated: 15 Gy SBRT to primary tumor, nephrectomy 4 weeks later. Nephrectomy followed 15 Gy stereotactic body radiation by 4 weeks. CDR3 length equals 16 residues. Germline lookup yields CDR1 MNHNY and CDR2 SVGAGI (reference sequence). Unmatched junction bases numbered 13, after V lost 5 bases and J lost 4 bases.

The source of this sequence is a woman aged 55-75 years with renal cell carcinoma. This chain uses TRBV6-6 with TRBJ1-2; 7 bases are a match to TRBD1. The sequencing here drew on blood, taken from a patient whose treatment included radiotherapy and nephrectomy. The CDR3 protein is CASSPRDRGFIYGYTF. CDR3 DNA: TGTGCCAGCAGTCCAAGGGACAGAGGATTTATCTATGGCTACACCTTC.